The 27 T cell receptor beta chains presented below share a single source sample, sequenced in a study of blood T cell repertoires in COVID-19. The method was immunoSEQ multiplex PCR; TCRdb's version includes in-frame clones alone and lacks a portion of them. The table shows some 180,000 clones, with about 89% occurring only once. Sequences were obtained from peripheral blood. These receptors all stem from a man aged 40-55 years with acute or convalescent COVID-19.

V gene TRBV6-4 combines with J gene TRBJ1-1; possible D gene TRBD1, 5 bases. The germline V gene encodes CDR1 MRHNA and CDR2 SNTAGT. The CDR3 length is 13 residues. Trimming took 3 bases from V and 8 from J, leaving 13 bases between them. CDR3 sequence reads: CASSENHRGEAFF. The CDR3 DNA sequence: TGTGCCAGCAGTGAAAACCACCGGGGGGAAGCTTTCTTT.

This clone was picked up a small number of times. V usage is TRBV19 and J usage is TRBJ1-1; 7 bases agree with TRBD1. The CDR3 consists of 12 residues. Unmatched junction bases numbered 6, after V lost 5 bases and J lost 9 bases. Germline CDR1 and CDR2: LNHDA and SQIVND (reference sequence). The CDR3 DNA is TGTGCCAGTAGTCTCCGGACAGGTAAAGCTTTCTTT. Its protein is CASSLRTGKAFF.

The chain links TRBV20-1 to TRBJ1-2, with D tentatively TRBD1 (5 bases). Germline CDR1 DFQATT, CDR2 SNEGSKA (reference sequence). V lost 6 bases to trimming and J lost 1 base, with 6 bases between them. The CDR3 has 11 residues. This chain's CDR3 is CSARDNYGYTF. CDR3 DNA sequence: TGCAGTGCCAGGGATAACTATGGCTACACCTTC.

The chain couples TRBV30 to TRBJ2-3; 14 nucleotides align to TRBD2. J gave up 3 bases and V 5 bases, and 7 bases lay outside the gene matches. The CDR3 is 16 amino acids. Looked up from germline, CDR1 is GTSNPN and CDR2 is SVGIG (reference sequence). The chain's CDR3 is CAWGPGTSGGTDTQYF. The CDR3 DNA reads as TGTGCCTGGGGCCCCGGGACTAGCGGGGGAACAGATACGCAGTATTTT.

A word on this clone: This same CDR3 is encoded by further DNA sequences in the sample. V is TRBV2 and J is TRBJ1-2; unclear D gene. Trimming took off 6 bases at V and 5 bases at J, with 7 bases between the two ends. The CDR3 covers 11 residues. CDR1 SNHLY and CDR2 FYNNEI come from the germline V gene. CDR3 region: CASRGPYGYTF. The CDR3, as DNA: TGTGCCAGCAGGGGCCCGTATGGCTACACCTTC.

The genes are TRBV6-4 and TRBJ2-1, with 11 bases matching TRBD2. V lost 5 bases to trimming and J lost 4 bases; unmatched junction nucleotides: 7. The CDR3 sequence is 16 residues long. Germline-derived CDR1 and CDR2 are MRHNA and SNTAGT. CDR3 in amino acids: CASSRLAGHRYNEQFF. DNA of the CDR3: TGTGCCAGCAGTCGACTAGCGGGGCACCGATACAATGAGCAGTTCTTC.

This chain joins TRBV19 and TRBJ1-1; TRBD1 agrees at 8 bases. Germline V lookup: CDR1 LNHDA, CDR2 SQIVND (reference sequence). The CDR3 sequence is 15 residues long. Losses at the gene ends were 5 bases for V and 3 bases for J; bases not matched to a gene: 8. This CDR3 is CASSATADRDTEAFF. CDR3 in DNA: TGTGCCAGTAGTGCTACCGCGGACAGGGACACTGAAGCTTTCTTT.

This clone was found once. V is TRBV5-6 and J is TRBJ1-2; possible D gene TRBD1, 6 bases. Germline loops: CDR1 SGHDT, CDR2 YYEEEE. This CDR3 spans 15 amino acids. Trimming took off 2 bases at V and 3 bases at J, with 14 bases between the two ends. CDR3 DNA: TGTGCCAGCAGCTTCCGCGGGGGCGGCGACTATGGCTACACCTTC. It encodes CASSFRGGGDYGYTF.

This clone was picked up one time. The chain links TRBV6-5 to TRBJ2-1, with 8 bases fitting TRBD1. The junction had 8 bases not matched to a gene; V was cut back by 6 bases and J by 13 bases. Germline CDR1 MNHEY, CDR2 SVGAGI. The CDR3 runs 12 residues. The CDR3 bases are TGTGCCAGCAGAGACAGGGGCCCCGCCCAGTTCTTC. This translates into CASRDRGPAQFF.

About this clone itself: Germline is not matched at one junction end, which may reflect a read error. The chain uses TRBV30 and TRBJ1-5; D unclear. The length of the CDR3 is 14 residues. The germline V gene has CDR1 GTSNPN and CDR2 SVGIG (reference sequence). CDR3 region: CAWSGRDSYQPQHF. The CDR3 DNA reads as TGTGCCTGGAGTGGACGGGATAGCTATCAGCCCCAGCATTTT.

The V gene is TRBV6-5, the J gene TRBJ1-1; TRBD1 matches at 9 bases. In germline, CDR1 is MNHEY, CDR2 SVGAGI. The length of the CDR3 is 15 residues. Trimming at V came to 1 base and at J to 4 bases, leaving 4 bases not matched to a gene. The DNA of the CDR3 is TGTGCCAGCAGTTACTGGACAGGGGAAGGCACTGAAGCTTTCTTT. This codes for CASSYWTGEGTEAFF.

This clone was counted ten times or more. The rearrangement uses TRBV11-2 and TRBJ1-2; the D is unclear. CDR1 is SGHAT and CDR2 is FQNNGV in the germline V gene. V was pared by 0 bases and J by 3 bases, with 17 bases between. The CDR3 loop spans 17 amino acids. The CDR3 DNA follows: TGTGCCAGCAGCTTAGATTTCTCCCGTGCACACCACTATGGCTACACCTTC. Its protein product is CASSLDFSRAHHYGYTF. The full variable domain, its missing parts supplied by reference TRBV11-2 and TRBJ1-2, is EAGVAQSPRYKIIEKRQSVAFWCNPISGHATLYWYQQILGQGPKLLIQFQNNGVVDDSQLPKDRFSAERLKGVDSTLKIQPAKLEDSAVYLCASSLDFSRAHHYGYTFGSGTRLTVV.

J is TRBJ2-3 and V is TRBV30; no definite D call. Trimming removed 4 bases at V and 3 bases at J, with 5 bases between. Germline V lookup: CDR1 GTSNPN, CDR2 SVGIG (reference sequence). This CDR3 contains 11 residues. CDR3: CAWIRTDTQYF. The CDR3 region has the DNA TGTGCCTGGATACGGACAGATACGCAGTATTTT.

CDR3 residues: CASSERGNGYTF. The DNA of the CDR3 is TGTGCCAGCAGTGAACGGGGGAATGGCTACACCTTC. The genes are TRBV6-1 and TRBJ1-2; tentatively, D is TRBD1 (5 bases). Between the trimmed V and J ends, which lost 2 bases and 6 bases, there was a span of 7 bases. The CDR3 loop spans 12 amino acids. The germline gives CDR1 MNHNS, CDR2 SASEGT.

The J gene is TRBJ2-2, the V gene TRBV6-1; D is unclear. The V and J ends lost 3 bases and 8 bases respectively, with 13 bases between them. The CDR3 contains 14 residues. CDR1 and CDR2 from the germline V gene are MNHNS and SASEGT. CDR3: CASSEVWAGGELFF. CDR3 bases: TGTGCCAGCAGTGAGGTCTGGGCCGGTGGGGAGCTGTTTTTT.

The chain is built from TRBV7-9 and TRBJ1-4; 7 nucleotides agree with TRBD1. V lost 3 bases, J lost 0 bases, and 7 bases stayed unmatched. Germline V gene sequence: CDR1 SEHNR, CDR2 FQNEAQ (reference sequence). CDR3 size: 17 residues. CDR3 sequence reads: CASSFGQVVATNEKLFF. The CDR3 DNA reads TGTGCCAGCAGCTTCGGACAGGTCGTCGCAACTAATGAAAAACTGTTTTTT.

The chain carries TRBV5-6 and TRBJ1-2; possibly TRBD1 for D (6 bases). Trimming cost V 4 bases and J 3 bases, with 16 bases left between them. The germline V gene has CDR1 SGHDT and CDR2 YYEEEE. The CDR3 consists of 15 residues. The CDR3 DNA follows: TGTGCCAGCAGCACCGGGGGGCGGGGTTACTATGGCTACACCTTC. It encodes CASSTGGRGYYGYTF.

The chain joins TRBV2 to TRBJ1-2, with D perhaps matching TRBD1 (6 bases). V was pared by 9 bases and J by 4 bases, with 21 bases between. Germline assignment: CDR1 SNHLY and CDR2 FYNNEI. CDR3 length equals 15 residues. Here the CDR3 reads CASRVQGGMGYGYTF. CDR3 nucleotides: TGTGCCAGTAGGGTACAGGGAGGGATGGGCTATGGCTACACCTTC. Together with reference TRBV2 and TRBJ1-2, the CDR3 gives the full variable domain: EPEVTQTPSHQVTQMGQEVILRCVPISNHLYFYWYRQILGQKVEFLVSFYNNEISEKSEIFDDQFSVERPDGSNFTLKIRSTKLEDSAMYFCASRVQGGMGYGYTFGSGTRLTVV.

The J gene is TRBJ2-3, the V gene TRBV5-1; 8 nucleotides agree with TRBD1. The germline V gene has CDR1 SGHRS and CDR2 YFSETQ. The CDR3 is 13 amino acids. Trimming removed 4 bases from V and 6 bases from J; junction bases left unmatched: 4. CDR3: CASSRDRPDTQYF. The CDR3 DNA follows: TGCGCCAGCAGCAGGGACAGGCCCGATACGCAGTATTTT. The whole variable domain, remainder taken from reference TRBV5-1 and TRBJ2-3, is KAGVTQTPRYLIKTRGQQVTLSCSPISGHRSVSWYQQTPGQGLQFLFEYFSETQRNKGNFPGRFSGRQFSNSRSEMNVSTLELGDSALYLCASSRDRPDTQYFGPGTRLTVL.

The chain is built from TRBV3-1 (or the pseudogene TRBV3-2) and TRBJ1-6; D uncertain. Germline V gene data show CDR1 as LGHDT and CDR2 as YNNKEL (reference sequence). The CDR3 is made up of 15 amino acids. Trimming took 4 bases from V and 8 from J, leaving 15 bases between them. The CDR3 DNA reads as TGTGCCAGCAGCCGGGGAGAGACGTGGGATTCACCCCTCCACTTT. The encoded protein is CASSRGETWDSPLHF.

This chain links TRBV11-2 with TRBJ2-1, with 9 positions matching TRBD2. The ends lost 5 bases at V and 1 base at J; junction bases unmatched: 3. The CDR3 length is 15 residues. CDR1 is SGHAT, CDR2 FQNNGV, per germline. Written as DNA, the CDR3 is TGTGCCAGCAGCCCTAGCGGGGAGTCCTACAATGAGCAGTTCTTC. It yields the protein CASSPSGESYNEQFF.

The chain is built from TRBV6-5 and TRBJ1-5, with unresolved D. V lost 2 bases and J lost 2, with 10 bases in between. CDR1 is MNHEY and CDR2 is SVGAGI in the germline V gene. This CDR3 contains 15 residues. CDR3 coding DNA: TGTGCCAGCAGTTACGGCGCAGGTCGCAATCAGCCCCAGCATTTT. This codes for CASSYGAGRNQPQHF.

The chain recombines TRBV29-1 with TRBJ2-5; 14 positions match TRBD2. Trimming removed 8 bases from V and 4 bases from J; junction bases left unmatched: 6. This CDR3 contains 14 residues. Looked up from germline, CDR1 is SQVTM and CDR2 is ANQGSEA. The CDR3 region is CSTRLAGGPETQYF. The CDR3 bases are TGCAGCACCAGACTAGCGGGGGGGCCAGAGACCCAGTACTTC. Drawing the rest from reference TRBV29-1 and TRBJ2-5, the complete variable domain is SAVISQKPSRDICQRGTSLTIQCQVDSQVTMMFWYRQQPGQSLTLIATANQGSEATYESGFVIDKFPISRPNLTFSTLTVSNMSPEDSSIYLCSTRLAGGPETQYFGPGTRLLVL.

The chain carries TRBV23-1 and TRBJ1-2; D is possibly TRBD1 (5 bases). TRBV23-1 is classed as an ORF, of uncertain function. The CDR3 totals 15 residues. V lost 1 base and J 5 bases, leaving 14 bases between the germline ends. CDR3: CASSQFPNRRYGYTF. The CDR3 DNA reads as TGCGCCAGCAGTCAATTTCCGAACAGGAGATATGGCTACACCTTC.

This clone is a singleton in its sample. The chain is built from TRBV18 and TRBJ1-1; D perhaps matches TRBD1 (5 bases). The V gene's germline CDR1 is KGHSH and CDR2 LQKENI. V was pared by 4 bases and J by 6 bases, with 18 bases between. The CDR3 sequence is 15 residues long. CDR3 bases: TGTGCCAGCTCACTCCAGGGCATGGGCGAGGCTGAAGCTTTCTTT. It yields the protein CASSLQGMGEAEAFF.

This chain connects TRBV3-1 (or the pseudogene TRBV3-2) to TRBJ2-5, with 10 bases fitting TRBD1. Per the germline V gene, CDR1 is LGHDT and CDR2 is YNNKEL (reference sequence). This CDR3 has 15 residues. The J segment lost 4 bases and the V segment lost 2 bases, leaving 4 bases of the junction unmatched. The CDR3 DNA is TGTGCCAGCAGCCAAAGACAGGGGGCCCCAGAGACCCAGTACTTC. It codes for CASSQRQGAPETQYF.

This CDR3 is CASSQATPGQGQTYNSPLHF. In nucleotides, the CDR3 is TGCGCCAGCAGCCAGGCCACCCCGGGACAGGGACAGACCTATAATTCACCCCTCCACTTT. The chain joins TRBV4-3 to TRBJ1-6, with 9 bases that match TRBD1. J gave up 2 bases and V 3 bases, and 14 bases lay outside the gene matches. The CDR3 totals 20 residues. The germline CDR1 and CDR2 sequences are LGHNA and YSLEER.